The T cell receptor beta chain described here comes from a study of neurological immune-mediated disorders. Notes on the study in general: The study found the most TCR clonal expansion in HTLV-1-associated myelopathy and the least in multiple sclerosis, below healthy controls. Sharing of CDR3 amino acid sequences among expanded clones across subjects was absent, suggesting private repertoires in all groups.

Many counts were recorded for this clonotype. The antigen is unknown. The CDR3 length is 14 residues. Unmatched junction bases numbered 0, after V lost 0 bases and J lost 5 bases. Per germline, CDR1 SGHRS and CDR2 YFSETQ. Each TCR transcript was tagged with a 10-nucleotide random UMI during 5'RACE. TCRdb re-derived calls from the 5' RACE reads in MiXCR, one entry per CDR3 protein. The profile covers about 66,000 distinct CDR3 sequences, with about 4% appearing a single time and 1.3% taken by the ten largest. The chain recombines TRBV5-1 with TRBJ2-3, with 10 bases fitting TRBD1. Sequencing was performed on PBMCs. The TCR originated in a man younger than 45 with multiple sclerosis. The CDR3 DNA reads TGCGCCAGCAGCTTGGGGGACAGGGGAGATACGCAGTATTTT. This sequence encodes CASSLGDRGDTQYF.